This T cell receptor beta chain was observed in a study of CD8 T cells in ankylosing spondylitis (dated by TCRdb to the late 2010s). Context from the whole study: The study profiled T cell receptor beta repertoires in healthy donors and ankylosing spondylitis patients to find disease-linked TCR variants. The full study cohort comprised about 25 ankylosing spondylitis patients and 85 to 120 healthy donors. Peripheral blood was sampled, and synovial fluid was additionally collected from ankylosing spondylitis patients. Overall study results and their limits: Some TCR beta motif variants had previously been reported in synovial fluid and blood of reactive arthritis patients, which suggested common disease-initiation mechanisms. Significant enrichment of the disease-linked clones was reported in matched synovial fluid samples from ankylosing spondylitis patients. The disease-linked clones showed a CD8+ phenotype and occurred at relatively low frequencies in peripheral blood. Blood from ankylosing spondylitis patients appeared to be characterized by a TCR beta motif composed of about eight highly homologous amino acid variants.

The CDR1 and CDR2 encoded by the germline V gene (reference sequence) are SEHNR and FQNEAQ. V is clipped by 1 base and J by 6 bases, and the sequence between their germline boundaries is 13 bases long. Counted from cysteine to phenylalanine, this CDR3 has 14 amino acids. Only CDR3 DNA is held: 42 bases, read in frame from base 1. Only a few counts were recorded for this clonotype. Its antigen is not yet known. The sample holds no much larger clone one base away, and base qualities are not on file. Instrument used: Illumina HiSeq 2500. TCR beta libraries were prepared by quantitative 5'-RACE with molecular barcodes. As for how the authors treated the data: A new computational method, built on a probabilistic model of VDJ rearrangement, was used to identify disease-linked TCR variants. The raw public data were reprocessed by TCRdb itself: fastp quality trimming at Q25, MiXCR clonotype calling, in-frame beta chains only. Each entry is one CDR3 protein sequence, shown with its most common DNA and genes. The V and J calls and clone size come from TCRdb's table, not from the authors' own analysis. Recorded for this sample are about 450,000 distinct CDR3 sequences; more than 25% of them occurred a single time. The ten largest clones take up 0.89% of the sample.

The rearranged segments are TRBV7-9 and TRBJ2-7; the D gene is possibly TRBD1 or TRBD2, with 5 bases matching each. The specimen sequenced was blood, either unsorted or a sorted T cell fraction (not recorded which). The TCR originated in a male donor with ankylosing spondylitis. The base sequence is TGTGCCAGCAGCTTAGTGGGGCTAGCAGGCGAGCAGTACTTC. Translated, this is CASSLVGLAGEQYF.